The entry below gives a single T cell receptor (beta chain) sequence along with its context. This clonotype showed up many times. Its antigen is unknown. Base qualities are not provided; no much larger clone lies one nucleotide away. CDR1 and CDR2 are drawn from the germline V gene (reference sequence): DFQATT, SNEGSKA. V ends up 2 bases short and J 0 bases short, with an unmatched junction base count of 9. Including the terminal cysteine and phenylalanine, the CDR3 comprises 17 residues. Here the CDR3 DNA is all that survives: 51 bases in frame from base 1. The library was built by means of multiplex PCR. TCRdb names Illumina HiSeq 4000 as the instrument used. To build TCR beta libraries, CDR3 regions were amplified by Arm-PCR using iRepertoire HTBI primers. Before sequencing, the PCR products underwent gel purification. Per the authors' processing: Across samples, 55 to 80 TRBV and roughly 15 TRBJ segments were identified and used for gene usage analysis of CDR3 amino acid clonotypes. COPE and FqMerger were used to merge the filtered high-quality paired reads into contigs. Contigs were aligned with BLAST to IMGT TRBV, TRBD and TRBJ reference genes, and CDR3 was defined per IMGT. Clonotypes above 0.1% frequency were classified as highly expanded clones. Repertoire diversity was measured by Shannon entropy, and V-J evenness by the Gini coefficient. A clonotype was considered public if more than one individual shared it. The public sequencing data were trimmed at Q25 with fastp and processed into clonotypes with MiXCR by TCRdb, which kept only in-frame beta chains. Identical CDR3 protein sequences are pooled into one entry, listed with their most common genes and DNA. The V and J calls, along with clone size, are taken from TCRdb and not from the paper's own processing. A total of around 460,000 distinct CDR3 sequences appear in this sample, approximately 14% of them only once. The ten largest clones capture 17% of the sample.

This specimen belongs to a study of regulatory T cells in long-lasting Graves disease (dated by TCRdb to about 2021). Looking at the study overall: Antithyroid drugs had been taken for less than 3 months by newly diagnosed Graves' disease patients. Peripheral blood TCR sequencing and RNA sequencing compared persistent Graves' disease patients with newly diagnosed Graves' disease patients. The study was conducted in China and was registered as a clinical trial. A total of some 35 samples underwent TCR sequencing, from about 13 patients with persistent Graves' disease and some 20 patients with newly diagnosed Graves' disease.

What the work shows at the level of the full study, not this receptor alone: Only the TCR beta chain was sequenced and analyzed. Persistent disease showed preferential use of TRBV28, TRBJ1-2 and TRBJ2-5, whereas newly diagnosed disease favored TRBV20-1 and TRBJ2-1. Persistent patients shared more public clonotypes among themselves (fewer than 3,000) than newly diagnosed patients did (roughly 920). The study examined only peripheral blood because the primary lesion, thyroid tissue, could not be accessed. Compared with newly diagnosed patients, patients with persistent Graves' disease had lower TCR Shannon entropy and fewer highly expanded clones, which suggests clonal expansion. The authors acknowledged the small sample size as a limitation that may reduce accuracy.

What this sample's time point label stands for: newly diagnosed GD, antithyroid drugs for less than 3 months. RNA was extracted from PBMCs in TRIzol for both TCR sequencing and RNA sequencing. The diagnosis of Graves' disease was made according to American Thyroid Association guidelines. Patients for the study were recruited at an endocrinology department in Xi'an, China. Each patient gave approximately 9.7 milliliters of peripheral blood, collected in an EDTA anticoagulant tube. Ficoll Paque Plus density gradient separation was used to isolate PBMCs, and no additional T cell sorting was done. An Agilent 2100 Bioanalyzer and agarose gel were used to check RNA quality, and a NanoDrop 2000 was used to measure RNA concentration. This sample was also put to use in a study of T cells in Graves' hyperthyroidism and ophthalmopathy. Reported in the second study: A patient counted as having stable Graves' hyperthyroidism if no progression to ophthalmopathy occurred over 18 months of follow-up. Hyperthyroidism patients were newly diagnosed, had a disease duration of under 2 months, and were aged 18 to 65 years. Any patient with an uncontrolled infection, another autoimmune disease, pregnancy or lactation was excluded. Diagnoses were based on clinical symptoms, serum thyroxine and TRAb, thyroid ultrasound and orbital computed tomography. The TCR CDR3 was subjected to a first round of RT-PCR using the HTBI primer set and the Qiagen OneStep RT-PCR kit. Most expanded thyroid clonotypes (frequency above 0.001) were also detected in blood, a finding suggesting that blood repertoires may reflect thyroid immune responses. In cross-validation, a model built on a 13 V-J signature told ophthalmopathy apart from stable hyperthyroidism with approximately 91% sensitivity and about 81% specificity, and in testing the same model reached 80%/75%. In validation, the model predicted progression to ophthalmopathy a median of around six months before onset, with roughly 68% sensitivity and 72.22% specificity. A discovery cohort of around 100 patients, 43 with Graves' ophthalmopathy and 57 with stable Graves' hyperthyroidism, was used to find distinguishing TCR V-J signatures. Prospective prediction of ophthalmopathy was tested in an independent validation cohort consisting of roughly 19 hyperthyroidism patients and approximately 16 patients who later progressed to ophthalmopathy. The roughly 100 discovery patients were randomly divided into training and test sets at a 7:3 ratio. In addition, the study compared T-cell repertoires in thyroid tissue and in blood from five to seven Graves' hyperthyroidism patients. After blood sampling, hyperthyroidism patients were treated with methimazole at a starting dose of 30 mg daily, and ophthalmopathy patients were treated with high-dose intravenous methylprednisolone. Libraries were constructed in a second round of multiplex PCR, after which size selection and purification were carried out. Paired-end sequencing of the libraries was performed with 100 bp reads on an Illumina HiSeq2000. SOAPnuke was used to process the raw data, with reads discarded if the reads contained adapters or uncalled bases, had a mean Phred below 15, or lacked an exact constant-primer or identifier match. COPE v1.2.5 was used to merge high-quality paired reads, and clonotypes were defined as unique nucleotide sequences. Clonotypes were aligned to IMGT TRBV, TRBD and TRBJ reference segments using MiTCR v1.1. Analysis was restricted to V-J combinations with a frequency above 0.0001, which covered about 99% of repertoires. The TCS score was defined as the ratio of F50 (clonal expansion) to E x V (chaos), calculated using BLOSUM62-based TCRdist between CDR3 peptides within each V-J. Welch's t-statistics and random forest reduced roughly 540 V-J features to 10 to 15, which were used in a naive Bayes classifier (R e1071). No statistical method was used to fix the sample size in advance, and group allocation was not hidden from the investigators. TCR Vbeta CDR3 sequencing of approximately 140 peripheral blood samples (fewer than 45 ophthalmopathy, about 80 hyperthyroidism and roughly 17 progressor patients) is reported in the paper.

The specimen comprised peripheral blood mononuclear cells (PBMCs), sampled at new diagnosis, from a patient treated with antithyroid drugs. The rearranged segments are TRBV20-1 and TRBJ2-3, with 9 bases in between that match TRBD1. The receptor was derived from a woman aged 45-65 years with Graves disease. Donor details come from another sample of the same person, matched by shared clones. The CDR3 in this case is CSARTPTGGWSTDTQYF. The bases read TGCAGTGCTAGAACCCCGACAGGGGGATGGAGCACAGATACGCAGTATTTT.